What follows are 8 T cell receptor beta chains derived from one specimen sequenced in a study of blood T cell repertoires in COVID-19. Produced via immunoSEQ multiplex PCR; TCRdb's table is partial and in-frame only. The sample has roughly 130,000 clones, around 87% seen once; the top ten hold approximately 3.3%. What was sequenced was peripheral blood. The receptors come from an older woman with acute or convalescent COVID-19.

The chain carries TRBV27 and TRBJ1-5; D may be TRBD1 (6 bases). V was cut by 5 bases and J by 7 bases, with 18 bases left in between. This CDR3 is built from 15 residues. CDR1 is MNHEY, CDR2 SMNVEV, per germline (reference sequence). CDR3 sequence reads: CASSPRTAIGQPQHF. CDR3 coding DNA: TGTGCCAGCAGTCCGAGGACAGCGATTGGGCAGCCCCAGCATTTT.

V gene TRBV20-1 combines with J gene TRBJ1-2; TRBD1 matches 7 bases. V gave up 3 bases and J gave up 7 bases; unmatched junction bases: 8. Germline lookup yields CDR1 DFQATT and CDR2 SNEGSKA (reference sequence). CDR3 length equals 13 residues. The CDR3 loop is CSASRQTGSGYTF. The CDR3 DNA is TGCAGTGCTAGTCGGCAGACAGGGTCTGGCTACACCTTC.

The chain uses TRBV28 and TRBJ1-2; 8 bases align to TRBD1. V lost 2 bases, J lost 7 bases, and 9 bases stayed unmatched. The CDR3 extends over 15 amino acids. Germline V gene data show CDR1 as MDHEN and CDR2 as SYDVKM. The CDR3 loop is CASSLPPGTGFGYTF. CDR3 DNA sequence: TGTGCCAGCAGTTTACCTCCCGGGACAGGTTTTGGCTACACCTTC.

CDR3 in amino acids: CASSRSGYSGNTIYF. For the CDR3, the DNA is TGTGCCAGCAGCCGCTCAGGGTACTCTGGAAACACCATATATTTT. The chain recombines TRBV7-6 with TRBJ1-3; D is possibly TRBD1 (5 bases). Trimming left V 5 bases short and J 0 bases short, with 11 bases between. CDR3 length: 15 residues. Germline V gene sequence: CDR1 SGHVS, CDR2 FNYEAQ.

The chain carries TRBV6-5 and TRBJ1-2; 8 bases agree with TRBD1. The CDR3 spans 15 residues. Germline-derived CDR1 and CDR2 are MNHEY and SVGAGI. Trimming at V came to 5 bases and at J to 0 bases, leaving 5 bases not matched to a gene. CDR3 in DNA: TGTGCCAGCAGTACGACAGGGGTAACTAACTATGGCTACACCTTC. As protein: CASSTTGVTNYGYTF.

The rearrangement joins TRBV5-4 to TRBJ2-5; 9 nucleotides align to TRBD1. The CDR3 is 15 residues long. In germline, CDR1 is SGHNT, CDR2 YYREEE (reference sequence). Germline trimming cut 4 bases from V and 5 bases from J; bases unmatched to any gene: 9. The CDR3 nucleotides read TGTGCCAGCAGCCCTAGCACAGGGGGCGGTGAGACCCAGTACTTC. It specifies CASSPSTGGGETQYF.

This rearrangement joins TRBV27 to TRBJ2-1; 10 bases agree with TRBD2. Germline values: CDR1 MNHEY, CDR2 SMNVEV (reference sequence). The V gene end was trimmed by 8 bases and the J gene end by 3 bases; junction bases not matched to a gene: 10. The CDR3 spans 16 residues. DNA of the CDR3: TGTGCCAGCTCTACTACTCTAGCGGGAGTCTACAATGAGCAGTTCTTC. Translated, it gives CASSTTLAGVYNEQFF.

This chain connects TRBV12-3 or TRBV12-4 to TRBJ1-1; D not certain. Trimming removed 4 bases from V and 6 bases from J, with 12 bases in between. This CDR3 region has 13 residues. CDR3 sequence (DNA): TGTGCCAGCAGTTGGACGGGAGTGCCTGAAGCTTTCTTT. Translated, it gives CASSWTGVPEAFF.